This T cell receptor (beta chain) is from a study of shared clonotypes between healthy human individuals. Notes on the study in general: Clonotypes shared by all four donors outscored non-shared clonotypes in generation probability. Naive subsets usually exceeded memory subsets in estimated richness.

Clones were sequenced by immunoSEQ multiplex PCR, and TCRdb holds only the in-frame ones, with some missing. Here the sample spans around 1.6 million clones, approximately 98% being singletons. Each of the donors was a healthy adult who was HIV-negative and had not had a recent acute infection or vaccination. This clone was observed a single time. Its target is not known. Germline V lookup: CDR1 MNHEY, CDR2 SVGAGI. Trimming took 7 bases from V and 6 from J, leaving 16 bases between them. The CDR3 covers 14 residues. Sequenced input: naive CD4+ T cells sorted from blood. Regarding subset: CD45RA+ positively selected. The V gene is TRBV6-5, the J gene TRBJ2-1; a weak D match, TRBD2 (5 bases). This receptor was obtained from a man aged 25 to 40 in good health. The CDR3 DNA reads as TGTGCCAGCAACTCTGGCGGACTGCCCAATGAGCAGTTCTTC. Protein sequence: CASNSGGLPNEQFF.